The 2 T cell receptor beta chains below were found in one sample sequenced in a study of PD-L1 blockade in urothelial cancer. The time point was: pretreatment peripheral blood. The protocol was immunoSEQ multiplex PCR, while the TCRdb copy is restricted to in-frame clones and leaves out a portion. The data contain around 130,000 clones, around 84% of them singletons. Here the sequenced sample was PBMCs, taken around atezolizumab (anti-PD-L1) treatment. The receptors were sampled from a man aged 45-65 years with urothelial cancer.

This clone was found many times. The chain links TRBV7-2 to TRBJ2-1; D gene ambiguous. Germline V lookup: CDR1 SGHTA, CDR2 FQGNSA. V was shortened by 3 bases and J by 6 bases, with 12 bases between the two germline ends. The CDR3 sequence is 14 residues long. The DNA of the CDR3 is TGTGCCAGCAGCTTGAGGCTAGTTTCCAATGAGCAGTTCTTC. It translates to CASSLRLVSNEQFF.

This chain connects TRBV5-4 to TRBJ1-5, with D possibly being TRBD1 (5 bases). This CDR3 is built from 15 residues. The germline V gene encodes CDR1 SGHNT and CDR2 YYREEE (reference sequence). Trimming shortened V by 0 bases and J by 1 base, and 8 bases separated the two germline ends. CDR3 nucleotides: TGTGCCAGCAGCTTGGACGGGGGGAGCAATCAGCCCCAGCATTTT. Translating gives CASSLDGGSNQPQHF.